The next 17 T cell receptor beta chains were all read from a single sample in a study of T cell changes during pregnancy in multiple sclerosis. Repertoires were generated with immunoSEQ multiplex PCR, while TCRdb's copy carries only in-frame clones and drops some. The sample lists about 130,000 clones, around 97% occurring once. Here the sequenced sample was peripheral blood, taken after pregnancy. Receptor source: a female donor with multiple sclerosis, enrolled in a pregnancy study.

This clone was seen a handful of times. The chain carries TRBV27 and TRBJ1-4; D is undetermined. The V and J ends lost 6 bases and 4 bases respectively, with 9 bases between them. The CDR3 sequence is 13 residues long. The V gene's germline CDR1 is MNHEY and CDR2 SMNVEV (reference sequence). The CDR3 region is CASSSDFNEKLFF. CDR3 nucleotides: TGTGCCAGCAGCTCCGACTTTAATGAAAAACTGTTTTTT.

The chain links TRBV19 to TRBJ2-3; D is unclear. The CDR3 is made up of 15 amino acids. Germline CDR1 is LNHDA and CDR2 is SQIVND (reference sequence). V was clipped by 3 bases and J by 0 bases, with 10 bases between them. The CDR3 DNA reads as TGTGCCAGTAGTATCAGACTCCCTAGCACAGATACGCAGTATTTT. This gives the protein CASSIRLPSTDTQYF.

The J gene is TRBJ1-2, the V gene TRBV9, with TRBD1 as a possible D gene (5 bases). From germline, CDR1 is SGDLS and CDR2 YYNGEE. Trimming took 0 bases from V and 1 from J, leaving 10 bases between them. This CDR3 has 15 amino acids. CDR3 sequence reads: CASSVGGGNNYGYTF. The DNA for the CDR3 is TGTGCCAGCAGCGTAGGGGGGGGGAATAACTATGGCTACACCTTC.

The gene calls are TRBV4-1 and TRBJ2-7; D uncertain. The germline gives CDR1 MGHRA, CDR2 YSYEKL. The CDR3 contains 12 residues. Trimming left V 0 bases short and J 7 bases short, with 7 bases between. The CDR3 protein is CASSQDESEQYF. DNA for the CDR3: TGCGCCAGCAGCCAAGATGAGAGTGAGCAGTACTTC.

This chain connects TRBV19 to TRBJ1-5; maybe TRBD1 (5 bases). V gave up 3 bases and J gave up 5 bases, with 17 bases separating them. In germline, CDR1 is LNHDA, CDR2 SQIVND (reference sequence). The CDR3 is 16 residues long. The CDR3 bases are TGTGCCAGTAGTATTATGGGAGGGGTAGGGGATCAGCCCCAGCATTTT. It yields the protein CASSIMGGVGDQPQHF.

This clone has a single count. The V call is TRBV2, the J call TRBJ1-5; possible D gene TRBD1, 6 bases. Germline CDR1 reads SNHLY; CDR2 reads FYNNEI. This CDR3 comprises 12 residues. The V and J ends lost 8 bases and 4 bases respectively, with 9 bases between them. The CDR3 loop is CASRTANQPQHF. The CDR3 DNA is TGTGCCAGCCGGACAGCTAATCAGCCCCAGCATTTT.

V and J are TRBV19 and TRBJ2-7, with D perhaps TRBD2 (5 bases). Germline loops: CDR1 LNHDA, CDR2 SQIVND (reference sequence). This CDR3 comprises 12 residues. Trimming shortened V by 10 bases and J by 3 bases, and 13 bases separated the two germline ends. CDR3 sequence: CATSPRGYEQYF. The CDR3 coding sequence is TGTGCCACCTCACCCCGGGGCTACGAGCAGTACTTC.

As DNA, the CDR3 is TGTGCCAGTACCGCGGGGTCGCAATCTGCAGAGACCCAGTACTTC. Translating gives CASTAGSQSAETQYF. The rearrangement joins TRBV19 to TRBJ2-5; a weak D match, TRBD2 (6 bases). The germline V gene has CDR1 LNHDA and CDR2 SQIVND (reference sequence). V lost 7 bases to trimming and J lost 4 bases, with 19 bases between them. This CDR3 has 15 residues. Full variable domain (remainder filled in from reference TRBV19 and TRBJ2-5): DGGITQSPKYLFRKEGQNVTLSCEQNLNHDAMYWYRQDPGQGLRLIYYSQIVNDFQKGDIAEGYSVSREKKESFPLTVTSAQKNPTAFYLCASTAGSQSAETQYFGPGTRLLVL.

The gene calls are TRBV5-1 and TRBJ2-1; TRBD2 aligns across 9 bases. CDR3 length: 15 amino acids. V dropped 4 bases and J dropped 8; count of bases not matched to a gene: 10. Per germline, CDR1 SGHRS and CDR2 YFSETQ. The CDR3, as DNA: TGCGCCAGCAGCGATTTCGCGGGAGGGCCGGATGAGCAGTTCTTC. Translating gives CASSDFAGGPDEQFF.

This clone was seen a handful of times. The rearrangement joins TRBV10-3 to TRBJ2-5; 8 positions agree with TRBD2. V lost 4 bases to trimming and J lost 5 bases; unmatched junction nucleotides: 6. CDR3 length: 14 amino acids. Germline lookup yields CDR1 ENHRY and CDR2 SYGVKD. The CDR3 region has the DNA TGTGCCATCAGTGCTTGGACTAGCAGGGAGACCCAGTACTTC. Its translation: CAISAWTSRETQYF.

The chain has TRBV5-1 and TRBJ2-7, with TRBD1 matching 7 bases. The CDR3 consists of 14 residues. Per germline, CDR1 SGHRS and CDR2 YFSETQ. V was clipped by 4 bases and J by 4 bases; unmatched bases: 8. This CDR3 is CASSPNDRVYEQYF. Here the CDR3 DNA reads TGCGCCAGCAGCCCAAACGACAGGGTATACGAGCAGTACTTC.

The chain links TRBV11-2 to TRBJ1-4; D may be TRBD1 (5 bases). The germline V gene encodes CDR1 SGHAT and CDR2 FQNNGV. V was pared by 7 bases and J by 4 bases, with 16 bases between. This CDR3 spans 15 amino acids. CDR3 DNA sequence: TGTGCCAGCACCCCGTTAGGCGGGGGTAATGAAAAACTGTTTTTT. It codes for CASTPLGGGNEKLFF. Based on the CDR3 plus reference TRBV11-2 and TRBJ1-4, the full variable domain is EAGVAQSPRYKIIEKRQSVAFWCNPISGHATLYWYQQILGQGPKLLIQFQNNGVVDDSQLPKDRFSAERLKGVDSTLKIQPAKLEDSAVYLCASTPLGGGNEKLFFGSGTQLSVL.

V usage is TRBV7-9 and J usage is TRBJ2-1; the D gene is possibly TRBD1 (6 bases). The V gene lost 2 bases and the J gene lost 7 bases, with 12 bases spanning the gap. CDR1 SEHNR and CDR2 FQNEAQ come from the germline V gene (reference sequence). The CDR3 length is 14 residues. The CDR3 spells CASSLPRGWNEQFF. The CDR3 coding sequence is TGTGCCAGCAGCTTACCCAGGGGATGGAATGAGCAGTTCTTC.

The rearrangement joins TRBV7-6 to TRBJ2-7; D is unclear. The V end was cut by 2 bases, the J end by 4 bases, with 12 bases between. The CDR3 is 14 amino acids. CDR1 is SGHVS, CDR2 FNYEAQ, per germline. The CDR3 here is CASSLWLGWYEQYF. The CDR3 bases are TGTGCCAGCAGCTTATGGCTGGGCTGGTACGAGCAGTACTTC.

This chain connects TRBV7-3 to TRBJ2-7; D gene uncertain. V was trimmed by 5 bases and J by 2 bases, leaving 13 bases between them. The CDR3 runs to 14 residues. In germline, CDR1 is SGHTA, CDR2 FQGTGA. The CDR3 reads CASSLGGYPYEQYF. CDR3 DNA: TGTGCCAGCAGCCTAGGCGGCTACCCCTACGAGCAGTACTTC.

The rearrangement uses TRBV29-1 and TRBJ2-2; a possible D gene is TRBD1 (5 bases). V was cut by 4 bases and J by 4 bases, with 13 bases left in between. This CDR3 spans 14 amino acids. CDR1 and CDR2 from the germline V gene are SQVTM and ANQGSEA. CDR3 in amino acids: CSVGAKGPTGELFF. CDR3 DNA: TGCAGCGTTGGGGCCAAGGGGCCCACCGGGGAGCTGTTTTTT.

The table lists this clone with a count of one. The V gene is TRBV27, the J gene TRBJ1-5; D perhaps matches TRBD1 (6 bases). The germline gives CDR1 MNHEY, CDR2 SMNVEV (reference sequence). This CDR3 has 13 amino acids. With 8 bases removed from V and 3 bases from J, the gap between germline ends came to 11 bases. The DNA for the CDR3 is TGTGCCAGCGGACAGCATTACAATCAGCCCCAGCATTTT. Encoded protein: CASGQHYNQPQHF.